Each of the 9 T cell receptor beta chains below was sequenced from the same sample in a study of CD8 T cells in ankylosing spondylitis. In TCRdb, the 5' RACE reads were re-called with MiXCR into one record per CDR3 protein. The sample has around 150,000 distinct CDR3 sequences, around 10% seen once. The sequencing sample was made of blood, either unsorted or a sorted T cell fraction (not recorded which). These receptors were taken from a male donor with ankylosing spondylitis or in good health (not recorded which).

This clonotype was found many times. The gene calls are TRBV2 and TRBJ2-3; D is unclear. Trimming removed 10 bases at V and 2 bases at J, with 7 bases between. The CDR3 covers 11 residues. Germline lookup yields CDR1 SNHLY and CDR2 FYNNEI. The CDR3 protein is CATRPTDTQYF. DNA of the CDR3: TGTGCCACCAGACCCACAGATACGCAGTATTTT.

This clonotype has only a few counts. The chain links TRBV29-1 to TRBJ2-7, with D possibly matching TRBD2 (6 bases). CDR3 length: 14 amino acids. Trimming cost V 3 bases and J 5 bases, with 17 bases left between them. Germline loops: CDR1 SQVTM, CDR2 ANQGSEA. CDR3 residues: CSVDGSSVANEQYF. Here the CDR3 DNA reads TGCAGCGTTGACGGGAGTAGCGTGGCGAACGAGCAGTACTTC.

This clonotype was found many times. The rearrangement uses TRBV29-1 and TRBJ2-5, with 9 bases that match TRBD1. The junction had 11 bases not matched to a gene; V was cut back by 7 bases and J by 5 bases. This CDR3 is built from 14 residues. The germline V gene encodes CDR1 SQVTM and CDR2 ANQGSEA. This CDR3 reads CSAEPGQGMETQYF. DNA of the CDR3: TGCAGCGCCGAACCGGGACAGGGCATGGAGACCCAGTACTTC.

This clonotype came up many times. The DNA is left out, because the CDR3 cannot be placed on it with certainty; the CDR3 is given as TCRdb lists it. The chain uses TRBV3-1 and TRBJ2-1. The germline gives CDR1 LGHDT, CDR2 YNNKEL (reference sequence). The CDR3 is 16 amino acids long, termini counted. The CDR3 here is CASSQERFGNGNEQFF.

The J gene is TRBJ2-3, the V gene TRBV30, with D perhaps matching TRBD2 (6 bases). Germline CDR1 reads GTSNPN; CDR2 reads SVGIG (reference sequence). With 4 bases removed from V and 3 bases from J, the gap between germline ends came to 14 bases. This CDR3 has 14 residues. The CDR3 loop is CAWTRGLMTDTQYF. The DNA for the CDR3 is TGTGCCTGGACGCGGGGACTCATGACAGATACGCAGTATTTT.

V is TRBV5-4 and J is TRBJ1-6; 7 bases line up with TRBD1. The CDR3 runs to 14 residues. In germline, CDR1 is SGHNT, CDR2 YYREEE (reference sequence). The trim removed 2 bases at V and 9 bases at J, leaving 5 bases unmatched. The CDR3 protein is CASSFGTVPSPLHF. The CDR3 region has the DNA TGTGCCAGCAGCTTCGGGACAGTTCCTTCACCCCTCCACTTT. The whole variable domain, remainder taken from reference TRBV5-4 and TRBJ1-6, is ETGVTQSPTHLIKTRGQQVTLRCSSQSGHNTVSWYQQALGQGPQFIFQYYREEENGRGNFPPRFSGLQFPNYSSELNVNALELDDSALYLCASSFGTVPSPLHFGNGTRLTVT.

This clonotype was detected a few times. This sequence joins TRBV6-2 or TRBV6-3 and TRBJ1-2; D perhaps matches TRBD1 (6 bases). The V and J ends lost 6 bases and 3 bases respectively, with 20 bases between them. CDR3 size: 16 residues. Germline CDR1 reads MNHEY; CDR2 reads SVGEGT. The CDR3 bases are TGTGCCAGCAGCCCGCCTCCCGGGCAGGGGTACTATGGCTACACCTTC. Translating it yields CASSPPPGQGYYGYTF.

This clonotype was recorded many times. The rearrangement joins TRBV20-1 to TRBJ1-2; D unresolved. CDR3 length: 12 amino acids. Germline CDR1 reads DFQATT; CDR2 reads SNEGSKA (reference sequence). Trimming cost V 5 bases and J 2 bases, with 9 bases left between them. The CDR3 here is CSAQRPNYGYTF. As DNA, the CDR3 is TGCAGTGCTCAGCGACCCAACTATGGCTACACCTTC.

This clonotype was seen many times. The genes are TRBV4-3 and TRBJ2-2; no reliable D call. CDR1 and CDR2 from the germline V gene are LGHNA and YSLEER. V lost 1 base and J lost 0, with 6 bases in between. CDR3 length equals 15 residues. The CDR3 loop reads CASSQAVSNTGELFF. For the CDR3, the DNA is TGCGCCAGCAGCCAAGCGGTCTCGAACACCGGGGAGCTGTTTTTT.